The 20 T cell receptor beta chains in this list originate from one sample, sequenced in a study of CD4 T cells in relation to SARS-CoV-2 and coronaviruses. These receptors have no identified antigens. Using immunoSEQ multiplex PCR, the repertoire was profiled, and TCRdb retains in-frame clones only, with some absent. This sample has about 22,000 clones, with about 70% found just once. The unexposed donors gave CD4+ T cells in about 2011-2018, prior to COVID-19. The cells were cultured for approximately ten days before CD4+ T cells were isolated. Sequencing used CD4+ T cells from PBMCs, cultured in vitro. Receptors originate from a human donor in good health.

This chain joins TRBV7-2 and TRBJ1-2, with D uncertain. The CDR3 is made up of 13 amino acids. CDR1 SGHTA and CDR2 FQGNSA come from the germline V gene. The V gene lost 1 base and the J gene lost 13 bases, with 16 bases spanning the gap. Written as DNA, the CDR3 is TGTGCCAGCAGCTTAGATTCGGTACCCTTAGGCACCTTC. Translation gives CASSLDSVPLGTF.

V and J are TRBV6-6 and TRBJ1-5, with a tentative D call TRBD1 (5 bases). CDR3 length equals 17 residues. Germline values: CDR1 MNHNY, CDR2 SVGAGI (reference sequence). Between the trimmed V and J ends, which lost 5 bases and 2 bases, there was a span of 19 bases. The CDR3 coding sequence is TGTGCCAGCAGTCGGGTGGGGGGGGGAGAGGGCAATCAGCCCCAGCATTTT. This translates into CASSRVGGGEGNQPQHF.

This rearrangement joins TRBV11-2 to TRBJ2-7; D gene uncertain. CDR3 size: 13 residues. Trimming pared 5 bases from V and 4 bases from J, leaving 12 bases between. The V gene's germline CDR1 is SGHAT and CDR2 FQNNGV. The CDR3 DNA reads as TGTGCCAGCAGCCCCCGTCCGGTATACGAGCAGTACTTC. It yields the protein CASSPRPVYEQYF.

V usage is TRBV11-2 and J usage is TRBJ1-3, with 7 bases aligning to TRBD1. Germline assignment: CDR1 SGHAT and CDR2 FQNNGV. The junction had 5 bases not matched to a gene; V was cut back by 6 bases and J by 3 bases. The CDR3 has 14 amino acids. The CDR3 region has the DNA TGTGCCAGCAGAATACAGGGGAGTGGAAACACCATATATTTT. Translated, it gives CASRIQGSGNTIYF.

The V call is TRBV19, the J call TRBJ2-1; 7 bases match TRBD1. Losses at the gene ends were 5 bases for V and 8 bases for J; bases not matched to a gene: 12. Germline-derived CDR1 and CDR2 are LNHDA and SQIVND (reference sequence). The CDR3 covers 15 residues. The CDR3 region is CASSPTRQGGDEQFF. Written as DNA, the CDR3 is TGTGCCAGTAGTCCTACGAGACAGGGTGGGGATGAGCAGTTCTTC.

The chain combines TRBV3-1 (or the pseudogene TRBV3-2) with TRBJ2-3; D ambiguous. Trimming removed 0 bases from V and 8 bases from J, with 12 bases in between. This CDR3 region has 14 residues. Germline CDR1 is LGHDT and CDR2 is YNNKEL (reference sequence). The CDR3 DNA is TGTGCCAGCAGCCAAGAGGTCCGCGTGGGTACGCAGTATTTT. Amino acids: CASSQEVRVGTQYF.

The V call is TRBV19, the J call TRBJ1-2; D may be TRBD1 (5 bases). Germline V gene data show CDR1 as LNHDA and CDR2 as SQIVND (reference sequence). Trimming stripped 5 bases from V and 4 bases from J, with 11 bases between. The CDR3 covers 13 residues. The CDR3 loop reads CASSDAGGYGYTF. The CDR3 DNA sequence: TGTGCCAGTAGTGACGCGGGGGGCTATGGCTACACCTTC.

The chain is built from TRBV19 and TRBJ1-5; 9 nucleotides match TRBD1. The CDR3 sequence is 16 residues long. V trimming: 3 bases; J trimming: 5 bases; junction bases outside the gene matches: 8. Germline CDR1 LNHDA, CDR2 SQIVND (reference sequence). For the CDR3, the DNA is TGTGCCAGTAGTATCCGGGACAGGGAGTTGGATCAGCCCCAGCATTTT. Protein: CASSIRDRELDQPQHF.

The chain carries TRBV2 and TRBJ1-1; D remains ambiguous. CDR3 size: 15 residues. Trimming removed 2 bases from V and 2 bases from J, with 12 bases in between. Germline V gene lookup returns CDR1 SNHLY and CDR2 FYNNEI. The CDR3 loop is CASSESVGVNTEAFF. The CDR3 nucleotides read TGTGCCAGCAGTGAATCGGTCGGCGTTAACACTGAAGCTTTCTTT.

The chain couples TRBV7-2 to TRBJ2-2, with unresolved D. Looked up from germline, CDR1 is SGHTA and CDR2 is FQGNSA. The CDR3 consists of 15 residues. Trimming stripped 6 bases from V and 5 bases from J, with 16 bases between. CDR3 region: CASSIRGVGTGELFF. Here the CDR3 DNA reads TGTGCCAGCAGTATACGTGGGGTTGGGACCGGGGAGCTGTTTTTT.

The chain has TRBV7-9 and TRBJ1-1, with D unresolved. The CDR3 is 15 residues long. The V end lost 5 bases, the J end lost 1 base, and 14 bases lay between the germline ends. CDR1 SEHNR and CDR2 FQNEAQ come from the germline V gene (reference sequence). CDR3 in amino acids: CASSRQDRRNTEAFF. For the CDR3, the DNA is TGTGCCAGCAGCCGTCAGGACCGAAGGAACACTGAAGCTTTCTTT.

This clone was counted between two and nine times. This chain uses TRBV9 with TRBJ2-2; D is unresolved. This CDR3 has 14 amino acids. Looked up from germline, CDR1 is SGDLS and CDR2 is YYNGEE. The germline V and J ends were trimmed by 5 bases and 0 bases, with 8 bases remaining between them. Here the CDR3 DNA reads TGTGCCAGCAGGAAACAGCCGAACACCGGGGAGCTGTTTTTT. Its protein is CASRKQPNTGELFF. The complete variable domain, with remaining parts taken from reference TRBV9 and TRBJ2-2, reads DSGVTQTPKHLITATGQRVTLRCSPRSGDLSVYWYQQSLDQGLQFLIQYYNGEERAKGNILERFSAQQFPDLHSELNLSSLELGDSALYFCASRKQPNTGELFFGEGSRLTVL.

This chain joins TRBV7-9 and TRBJ2-1, with D possibly TRBD2 on 7 matching bases. The germline V gene encodes CDR1 SEHNR and CDR2 FQNEAQ (reference sequence). This CDR3 comprises 15 residues. Trimming removed 5 bases from V and 2 bases from J, with 13 bases in between. This CDR3 is CASSGGGGPYNEQFF. CDR3 bases: TGTGCCAGCAGCGGGGGAGGGGGGCCCTACAATGAGCAGTTCTTC.

This chain joins TRBV4-3 and TRBJ1-2; 7 bases align to TRBD1. This CDR3 has 16 amino acids. The J segment lost 7 bases and the V segment lost 2 bases, leaving 13 bases of the junction unmatched. Looked up from germline, CDR1 is LGHNA and CDR2 is YSLEER. The CDR3 sequence: CASSQSWGDREGGYTF. In DNA form, the CDR3 reads TGCGCCAGCAGCCAATCCTGGGGTGACAGGGAGGGTGGCTACACCTTC.

The rearrangement uses TRBV10-1 and TRBJ1-5; maybe TRBD1 (5 bases). CDR3 length equals 13 residues. Germline V gene data show CDR1 as WNHNN and CDR2 as SYGVQD (reference sequence). The V gene lost 4 bases and the J gene lost 4 bases, with 8 bases spanning the gap. In DNA form, the CDR3 reads TGCGCCAGCAGTGGGGGACCTAATCAGCCCCAGCATTTT. Its protein is CASSGGPNQPQHF.

This chain connects TRBV5-1 to TRBJ2-7; the match to TRBD1 covers 8 bases. Germline V gives CDR1 SGHRS, CDR2 YFSETQ. V dropped 4 bases and J dropped 7; count of bases not matched to a gene: 4. CDR3 length: 12 amino acids. As DNA, the CDR3 is TGCGCCAGCAGCCAGCACAGGGGGGAGCAGTACTTC. It encodes CASSQHRGEQYF.

V is TRBV9 and J is TRBJ1-3; D is undetermined. This CDR3 has 16 residues. Per the germline V gene, CDR1 is SGDLS and CDR2 is YYNGEE. V gave up 0 bases and J gave up 3 bases, with 13 bases separating them. CDR3 sequence (DNA): TGTGCCAGCAGCGTAGGGATCGGGAGCCTTGGAAACACCATATATTTT. Protein product: CASSVGIGSLGNTIYF.

The chain has TRBV4-3 and TRBJ1-5; weak D call: TRBD1 (5 bases). With 3 bases removed from V and 5 bases from J, the gap between germline ends came to 8 bases. The length of the CDR3 is 13 residues. Germline CDR1 and CDR2: LGHNA and YSLEER. CDR3 nucleotides: TGCGCCAGCAGCCATGACAGAGATCAGCCCCAGCATTTT. Translated: CASSHDRDQPQHF.

The genes are TRBV12-3 or TRBV12-4 and TRBJ2-1; D remains ambiguous. The ends were cut back, 8 bases at V and 8 bases at J, with 10 bases in the middle. CDR3 length equals 11 residues. The DNA for the CDR3 is TGTGCCAGCGGTCAACCGGATGAGCAGTTCTTC. It yields the protein CASGQPDEQFF.

This clone occurred a few times. CDR3 loop: CAWSGTYTGELFF. The CDR3 nucleotides are TGTGCCTGGAGTGGGACCTACACCGGGGAGCTGTTTTTT. The chain has TRBV30 and TRBJ2-2; D is ambiguous. This CDR3 spans 13 amino acids. CDR1 and CDR2 from the germline V gene are GTSNPN and SVGIG (reference sequence). V lost 1 base and J 3 bases, leaving 6 bases between the germline ends. The full variable domain, with the rest looked up from reference TRBV30 and TRBJ2-2, is SQTIHQWPATLVQPVGSPLSLECTVEGTSNPNLYWYRQAAGRGLQLLFYSVGIGQISSEVPQNLSASRPQDRQFILSSKKLLLSDSGFYLCAWSGTYTGELFFGEGSRLTVL.